This T cell receptor beta chain was profiled in a study of cytomegalovirus exposure and HLA in healthy donors. Study summary: Among about 380 genotyped donors, about 85% fell in the Caucasian-associated ancestry cluster.

General study findings and limits: Donors were assumed by presence/absence analyses to have roughly uniform sequencing depth.

CDR3 size: 14 residues. The germline V gene encodes CDR1 MDHEN and CDR2 SYDVKM. V dropped 2 bases and J dropped 8 bases, with 15 bases sitting between them. Researchers ran the PCR with 60 Vbeta and 13 Jbeta primers. Clones were read by immunoSEQ multiplex PCR, and TCRdb kept only the in-frame ones, dropping some. This table has fewer than 250,000 clones, roughly 80% appearing once. For this clone: The antigen remains undetermined.

This TCR was recovered from a man aged 25 to 45 in good health and CMV-seronegative. The genes are TRBV28 and TRBJ1-2; no definite D call. The sample comprised PBMCs. This CDR3 reads CASSLTKARRGYTF. The CDR3 nucleotides are TGTGCCAGCAGTTTAACCAAGGCCCGGAGGGGCTACACCTTC.